The clone carrying this TCR beta chain was observed a handful of times. Its antigen is not known. Distinct nucleotide sequences in the sample also encode this CDR3. The data belong to a study of shared clonotypes between healthy human individuals. Whole-study results and caveats: Researchers found naive subsets generally carried larger estimated richness than memory subsets. Of the naive CD4 clonotypes, 4% to 5% were shared across several donors.

Per the study methods: Without quality scores, immunoSEQ junctional reads could not be filtered like full-length reads. TCRdb keeps only in-frame clones here, not all; method: immunoSEQ multiplex PCR. V and J calls plus clone size are reproduced from that table; the DNA served to infer D and trimming. The sample shows about 640,000 clones, 72% of them seen only once. Healthy HIV-negative adults without recent acute infections or vaccinations served as donors. Sample: memory CD4+ T cells sorted from blood. Subset reported: CD45RA-negative fraction. The receptor's source is a woman in her 30s in good health.

The CDR3 nucleotides are TGTGCCAGCAGTTTACCTTACACCGGGGAGCTGTTTTTT. Its translation: CASSLPYTGELFF. This chain links TRBV27 with TRBJ2-2; no clear D. The CDR3 runs to 13 residues. The V end lost 2 bases, the J end lost 3 bases, and 4 bases lay between the germline ends. Germline V gene sequence: CDR1 MNHEY, CDR2 SMNVEV (reference sequence).